This TCR beta chain appears in the sequencing data of a study of cytomegalovirus exposure and HLA in healthy donors (dated by TCRdb to the late 2010s). Regarding the research as a whole: In an earlier analysis of fewer than 750 of the donors, 250 to 350 Gb of sequence data and approximately 100 million unique TCR beta sequences from about 190 million T cells were reported. Among 350 to 400 genotyped donors of the cohort, an average of approximately 250,000 unique TCR beta nucleotide sequences were sequenced per donor, roughly a sixth of them non-productive. All discovery cohort repertoires had been generated on a single sequencing platform. High-throughput TCR immunosequencing, statistical association of individual TCRs with disease status, and machine learning were combined to predict cytomegalovirus infection status. The number of typed donors differed by locus: 629-630 for A, B, C, DRB1 and DQB1; some 540 for DQA1; 600 to 610 for DPA1; and around 470 for DPB1. Donor age, sex, ethnicity and CMV serostatus were compiled alongside the repertoire data. To study patterns of TCR occurrence, a later analysis re-analyzed previously published TCR beta repertoires from several hundred donors and added high-resolution HLA genotyping. In a later genetic analysis, genome-wide SNP genotypes for about 65% of the roughly 670 donors were used, and that subset was treated as a discovery cohort. Along with the 666-subject first cohort, a separate validation cohort of over a hundred different subjects was used. About 310 gigabases of sequencing data and tens of millions of unique TCR sequences were included in an early release covering about 700 HLA-typed donors. The study aimed to test whether cataloging public T cell receptors could reveal signatures of past pathogen exposure. Roughly 5 DR-DQ haplotypes were handled as single units for association and clustering, since linkage in the cohort was strong. In an earlier analysis of more than 550 of the donors, high-throughput TCR beta sequencing was used to judge whether each TCR beta V gene segment behaved as functional or pseudogenic. In the later analysis, no new phenotypic data were used to find candidate immune exposures; instead, reliance was placed on TCR beta sequences and their occurrence across donors. HLA typing covered class I and class II loci at four-digit resolution. Using immunosequencing, the study profiled T cell repertoires from about 650 subjects and related those repertoires to cytomegalovirus serostatus. Of the roughly 400 genotyped donors, 65% to 90% fell in the genetic ancestry cluster associated with self-reported Caucasian donors.

With respect to this clone: This receptor's antigen is unknown.

The cohort consisted of 600 or so healthy bone marrow donors. At the time of sampling, every cohort member was nominally healthy, though immune exposures that went unrecorded were likely present. The donor tested CMV seronegative, placing the donor among the 350 to 400 seronegative members of the cohort. A peripheral blood sample was collected from each donor, and TCR beta sequencing was performed on peripheral blood mononuclear cells. Genomic DNA was extracted from the blood cell samples with the Qiagen DNeasy Blood Extraction Kit. The CDR3 sequence holds 14 residues, the cysteine and phenylalanine included. Here the CDR3 DNA is all that survives: 42 bases in frame from base 1. V loses 5 bases, J loses 2 bases, and the germline ends lie 15 bases apart. CDR1 and CDR2 were assigned from the germline V gene as SQVTM and ANQGSEA. Libraries came from the immunoSEQ multiplex PCR assay. A mixture of 60 forward primers for TCR Vbeta segments and 13 reverse primers for TCR Jbeta segments was used in the multiplex PCR. Amplification of the CDR3 region of rearranged TCR beta genes was performed with a multiplex PCR assay on genomic DNA. Amplified TCR beta libraries were sequenced as 87-base-pair reads on the Illumina HiSeq System. Per the source publication's procedure: In a later analysis, about 80 million unique TCR beta chains were counted across the roughly 670 repertoires, and about 9.9 million of these chains were shared by at least two donors. Raw reads were error-corrected and collapsed into unique sequences by a nearest-neighbor algorithm in which closely related sequences were merged to remove PCR and sequencing errors. Alignment of CDR3 sequences to IMGT reference sequences was used to assign V, D and J gene segments. Each retained sequence needed at least a six-nucleotide match to both a V gene segment and a J gene segment. Rearrangements were called productive when the CDR3 lacked stop codons and stayed in frame with V and J; all others were non-productive. CDR3 was defined by IMGT convention, running from the second conserved V-encoded cysteine to the conserved J-encoded phenylalanine. The earlier analysis of approximately 500 of the donors excluded sequences that lacked an unambiguous match to a single V gene segment. An earlier analysis of several hundred of the donors classified V segments as functional when productive rearrangements were above 56.7% and as segregating when the standard deviation between donors was above 5%. A statistical classification framework was built for diagnosing cytomegalovirus status from the catalog of TCR beta chain sequences. In a later analysis, V and J genes were assigned by comparing TCR nucleotide sequences against IMGT/GENE-DB human TR gene sequences. Using the TCRdist pipeline, a later analysis assigned CDR3 sequences along with most-parsimonious VDJ recombination scenarios. A later analysis defined each TCR beta chain by its CDR3 amino acid sequence plus V-gene family, and excluded reads lacking a unique V-gene family. To address suspected cross-contamination and a sequencing artifact, a later analysis removed several hundred highly shared, low-generation-probability nucleotide sequences. A later analysis calculated a clonal expansion index for each public chain from normalized within-repertoire ranks of inferred template counts. Generation probabilities in a later analysis came from a VDJ recombination model fitted to out-of-frame rearrangements, and those results were checked against IGoR. In a later analysis, hypergeometric tests were used to score TCR-TCR, TCR-HLA and TCR-CMV co-occurrence, with a repertoire-size bias correction applied to TCR pairs. In a later analysis, false discovery rates were estimated by permuting HLA or CMV assignments 20 times. In a later analysis, co-occurring TCRs were grouped using DBSCAN, with TCRdist sequence similarity added in when clustering inside HLA-allele-positive subsets. Co-occurrence clustering excluded repertoires with fewer than 30,000 or more than 120,000 public chains, plus five with anomalous nucleotide sharing. Here the immuneACCESS table is served through TCRdb, limited to in-frame sequences with V and J called. Missing clones are a known gap in these copies; in checked studies unresolved V genes cover under half, and the rest lacks a known reason. Clone size and the V and J calls come from that table; the DNA yielded D and trimming. The table held for this sample gives 95,000 to 150,000 clones. The ten largest clones represent around 3.6% of the sample.

General findings and caveats noted by the study authors: A cluster of highly shared sequence variants was judged likely to be a technical artifact of the sequencing pipeline. Because some donors lacked HLA typing at each locus, the association tests relied only on the typed subset. In a later analysis, HLA-associated TCR beta chains were found to be more clonally expanded and to have lower generation probabilities than equally common non-associated chains. In an earlier analysis of fewer than 750 of the donors, most TCR beta V segments were observed in productive rearrangements about 87% or about 30% of the time, broadly matching IMGT annotations. In the study, 150 to 200 TCR beta chains were listed as associated with cytomegalovirus. In vitro tests confirmed that a few of the cytomegalovirus-associated TCR beta chains recognize cytomegalovirus antigens. According to the authors, the approach could potentially be generalized to other disease states and immunological phenotypes. Linkage disequilibrium might explain the correlated functional status among segregating V segments, but an unknown experimental factor could not be ruled out. The classifier was reported to diagnose cytomegalovirus status with high specificity and sensitivity in both the original cohort and the validation cohort. In a later genetic analysis, a missense DCLRE1C variant was associated with V-gene and J-gene trimming of TCR beta chains, and the association was replicated in an independent cohort. Immune exposure information for the cohort was limited to CMV serostatus. In this cohort, only TCR beta chains were sequenced, and detectable features were limited by the absence of alpha or paired-chain data. A further reported finding was that TCR beta sequences accurately predicted the HLA-A and HLA-B alleles for most subjects in the first cohort. Most TCR sequences were seen in very few donors, while some public TCRs were found in many individuals. In a later analysis, around 15,000 TCR beta sequences were associated with specific HLA alleles at a false discovery rate of 0.05. Some IMGT-functional V segments, including TRBV6-2 and TRBV6-3, could not be told apart with the 87-base-pair reads, so those segments were excluded. In a later analysis, most CMV-associated TCR beta chains were found to appear HLA-restricted, with HLA associations seemingly driven largely by CMV exposure. Compared with the approximately 670-donor mean, donors in an Asian-associated ancestry cluster had fewer N-insertions in productive TCRs, according to a later genetic analysis. Several of the top co-occurrence clusters appeared to be linked to parvovirus B19, influenza, CMV and Epstein-Barr virus, according to a later analysis. In a later analysis, the rate of TCR association differed among HLA loci, with DRB1 alleles having the most associated TCRs and HLA-C alleles having the fewest. When HLA alleles, especially DR and DQ, strongly co-occurred, attributing TCR associations to individual alleles was difficult. Roughly uniform sequencing depth across donors was assumed in presence/absence analyses, although this assumption may not hold. About 17 rarely observed V segments, including chromosome 9 orphons, were excluded from the earlier analysis of approximately 600 of the donors because counts were too low.

The clonotype was recovered from a man aged 18 to 29 in good health and CMV-seronegative. The rearrangement joined TRBV29-1 to TRBJ1-2; D gene: possibly TRBD1, on 6 matching bases. Material for sequencing was PBMCs. The DNA reads TGCAGCGTTCTATCCGGACAGCGGAACTATGGCTACACCTTC. This yields the protein CSVLSGQRNYGYTF.